The rows below give T cell receptor beta chains drawn from one sample of a study of T cell repertoires and HLA-DP antigens. No antigen has been assigned to these receptors. The data were produced by immunoSEQ multiplex PCR, yet TCRdb's version contains in-frame clones alone and is incomplete. The table has 75,000 to 90,000 clones, more than 75% seen once. Sequencing was performed on CD4+ T cells from PBMCs. The receptors shown here come from a middle-aged man in good health and CMV-seronegative. Both conserved end residues are part of each CDR3. Each record gives: V gene, J gene, D gene, clone size, CDR3 DNA, CDR3 protein. The D gene is left open where the match is weak. Expanded clones get a size class; other rows say once, few or many, or leave the size out.

v_gene: TRBV10-1
j_gene: TRBJ2-7
d_gene: NA
abundance: NA
CDR3nt: TGCGCCAGCAGTCGGGGGCGAACCTACGAGCAGTACTTC
CDR3aa: CASSRGRTYEQYF

v_gene: TRBV4-1
j_gene: TRBJ1-4
d_gene: TRBD1
abundance: once
CDR3nt: TGCGCCAGCAGCCTTGGACAGGGACCTAATGAAAAACTGTTTTTT
CDR3aa: CASSLGQGPNEKLFF

v_gene: TRBV28
j_gene: TRBJ1-2
d_gene: NA
abundance: NA
CDR3nt: TGTGCCAGCAGTTTGCCAGACCTTAACTATGGCTACACCTTC
CDR3aa: CASSLPDLNYGYTF

v_gene: TRBV18
j_gene: TRBJ1-4
d_gene: NA
abundance: NA
CDR3nt: TGTGCCAGCTCGCCAACAGGGTGGGCTAATGAAAAACTGTTTTTT
CDR3aa: CASSPTGWANEKLFF

v_gene: TRBV7-3
j_gene: TRBJ2-5
d_gene: TRBD2
abundance: NA
CDR3nt: TGTGCCAGCAGCCTTCACGGGGGGGCCGAGGAGACCCAGTACTTC
CDR3aa: CASSLHGGAEETQYF

v_gene: TRBV6-5
j_gene: TRBJ2-1
d_gene: TRBD2
abundance: many
CDR3nt: TGTGCCAGCAATAGACTAGCGGGTGGTGAGCAGTTCTTC
CDR3aa: CASNRLAGGEQFF

v_gene: TRBV7-2
j_gene: TRBJ2-5
d_gene: TRBD2
abundance: NA
CDR3nt: TGTGCCAGCAGCCGACCTTCTAGCGGCCAAGAGACCCAGTACTTC
CDR3aa: CASSRPSSGQETQYF

v_gene: TRBV30
j_gene: TRBJ1-1
d_gene: TRBD1
abundance: medium-sized
CDR3nt: TGTGCCTGGAGTGGGGACAGGAGGAACACTGAAGCTTTCTTT
CDR3aa: CAWSGDRRNTEAFF

v_gene: TRBV6-1
j_gene: TRBJ2-1
d_gene: TRBD2
abundance: NA
CDR3nt: TGTGCCAGCAGTGATGCCGCGGGGGGGCCTAATGAGCAGTTCTTC
CDR3aa: CASSDAAGGPNEQFF

v_gene: TRBV7-2
j_gene: TRBJ1-3
d_gene: NA
abundance: NA
CDR3nt: TGTGCCAGCAGCTTAGATCCGGGTGGCGGCACCATATATTTT
CDR3aa: CASSLDPGGGTIYF

v_gene: TRBV11-2
j_gene: TRBJ1-2
d_gene: NA
abundance: few
CDR3nt: TGTGCCAGCAGCTCTGAGAACTATGGCTACACCTTC
CDR3aa: CASSSENYGYTF

v_gene: TRBV6-1
j_gene: TRBJ1-4
d_gene: NA
abundance: NA
CDR3nt: TGTGCCAGCAGGAAGAGGGGGTTTGCTGAAAAACTGTTTTTT
CDR3aa: CASRKRGFAEKLFF

v_gene: TRBV5-1
j_gene: TRBJ2-1
d_gene: NA
abundance: NA
CDR3nt: TGCGCCAGCAGCTTAACTCCTGCGAACAATGAGCAGTTCTTC
CDR3aa: CASSLTPANNEQFF

v_gene: TRBV5-1
j_gene: TRBJ1-4
d_gene: TRBD1
abundance: once
CDR3nt: TGCGCCAGCAGCCCGGGACAGCCTGCGGCTAATGAAAAACTGTTTTTT
CDR3aa: CASSPGQPAANEKLFF

v_gene: TRBV27
j_gene: TRBJ1-4
d_gene: NA
abundance: once
CDR3nt: TGTGCCAGCAGTTCTGGCTCGGGGTTTGGCGAAAAACTGTTTTTT
CDR3aa: CASSSGSGFGEKLFF